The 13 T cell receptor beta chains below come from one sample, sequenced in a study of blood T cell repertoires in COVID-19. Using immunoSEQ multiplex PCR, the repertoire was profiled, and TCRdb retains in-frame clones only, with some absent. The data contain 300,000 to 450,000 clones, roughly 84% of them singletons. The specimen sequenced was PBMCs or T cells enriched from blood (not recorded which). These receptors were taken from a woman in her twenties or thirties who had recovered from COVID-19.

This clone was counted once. In DNA, the CDR3 is TGTGCCAGCAGTGATTTCAGGAACACCGGGGAGCTGTTTTTT. The encoded protein is CASSDFRNTGELFF. The chain carries TRBV25-1 and TRBJ2-2; D is uncertain. CDR1 MGHDK and CDR2 SYGVNS come from the germline V gene. V was pared by 3 bases and J by 1 base, with 6 bases between. The CDR3 totals 14 residues.

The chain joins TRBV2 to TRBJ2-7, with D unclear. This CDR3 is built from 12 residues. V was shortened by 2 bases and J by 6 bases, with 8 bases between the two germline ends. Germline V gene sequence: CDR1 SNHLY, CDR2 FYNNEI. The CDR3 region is CASSEQEAEQYF. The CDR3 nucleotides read TGTGCCAGCAGTGAACAGGAAGCCGAGCAGTACTTC.

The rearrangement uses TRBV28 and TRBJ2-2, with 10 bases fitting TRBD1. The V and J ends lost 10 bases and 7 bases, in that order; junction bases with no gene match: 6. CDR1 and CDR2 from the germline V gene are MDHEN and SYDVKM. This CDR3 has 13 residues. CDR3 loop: CATGQGVGGELFF. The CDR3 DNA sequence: TGTGCCACCGGACAGGGGGTAGGCGGGGAGCTGTTTTTT.

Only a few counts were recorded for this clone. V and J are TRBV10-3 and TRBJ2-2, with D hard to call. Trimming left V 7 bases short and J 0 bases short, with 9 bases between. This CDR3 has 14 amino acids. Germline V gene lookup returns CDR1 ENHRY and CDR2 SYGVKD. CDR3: CAITAATNTGELFF. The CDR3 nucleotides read TGTGCCATCACGGCGGCTACGAACACCGGGGAGCTGTTTTTT.

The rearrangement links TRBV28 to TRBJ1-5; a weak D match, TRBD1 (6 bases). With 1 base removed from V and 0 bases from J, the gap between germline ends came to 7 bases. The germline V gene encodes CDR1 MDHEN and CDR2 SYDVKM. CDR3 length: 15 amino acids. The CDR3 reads CASSLYRDSNQPQHF. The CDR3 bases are TGTGCCAGCAGTTTATACAGGGATAGCAATCAGCCCCAGCATTTT.

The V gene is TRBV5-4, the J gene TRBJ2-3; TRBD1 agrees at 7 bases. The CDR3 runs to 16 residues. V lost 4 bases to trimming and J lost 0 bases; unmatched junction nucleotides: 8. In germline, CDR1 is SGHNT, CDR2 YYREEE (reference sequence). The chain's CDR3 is CASSKRDRTSTDTQYF. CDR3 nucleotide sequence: TGTGCCAGCAGCAAAAGGGACAGAACAAGCACAGATACGCAGTATTTT.

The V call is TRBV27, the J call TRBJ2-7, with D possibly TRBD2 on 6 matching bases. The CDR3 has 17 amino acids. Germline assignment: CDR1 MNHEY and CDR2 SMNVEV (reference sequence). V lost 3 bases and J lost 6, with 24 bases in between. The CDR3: CASSFLRVGGVVGEQYF. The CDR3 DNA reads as TGTGCCAGCAGTTTTCTCCGTGTTGGCGGGGTAGTGGGCGAGCAGTACTTC.

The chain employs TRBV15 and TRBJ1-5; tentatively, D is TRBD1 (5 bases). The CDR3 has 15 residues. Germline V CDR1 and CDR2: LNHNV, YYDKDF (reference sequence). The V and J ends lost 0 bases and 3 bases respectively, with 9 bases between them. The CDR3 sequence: CATSRDGGFNQPQHF. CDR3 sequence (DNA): TGTGCCACCAGCAGAGACGGGGGTTTCAATCAGCCCCAGCATTTT.

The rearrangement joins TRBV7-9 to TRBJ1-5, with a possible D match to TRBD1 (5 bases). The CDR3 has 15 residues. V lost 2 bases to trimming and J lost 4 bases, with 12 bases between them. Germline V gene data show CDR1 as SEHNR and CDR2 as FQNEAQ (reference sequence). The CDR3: CASSLWTGGNQPQHF. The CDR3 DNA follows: TGTGCCAGCAGCTTATGGACCGGGGGGAATCAGCCCCAGCATTTT.

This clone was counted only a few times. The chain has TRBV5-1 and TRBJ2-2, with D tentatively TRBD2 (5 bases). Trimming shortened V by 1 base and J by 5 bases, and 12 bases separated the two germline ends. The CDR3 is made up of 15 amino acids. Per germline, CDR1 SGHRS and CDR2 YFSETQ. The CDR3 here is CASSLSAGVTGELFF. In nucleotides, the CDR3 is TGCGCCAGCAGCTTGTCGGCCGGGGTAACCGGGGAGCTGTTTTTT. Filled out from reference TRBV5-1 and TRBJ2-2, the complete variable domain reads KAGVTQTPRYLIKTRGQQVTLSCSPISGHRSVSWYQQTPGQGLQFLFEYFSETQRNKGNFPGRFSGRQFSNSRSEMNVSTLELGDSALYLCASSLSAGVTGELFFGEGSRLTVL.

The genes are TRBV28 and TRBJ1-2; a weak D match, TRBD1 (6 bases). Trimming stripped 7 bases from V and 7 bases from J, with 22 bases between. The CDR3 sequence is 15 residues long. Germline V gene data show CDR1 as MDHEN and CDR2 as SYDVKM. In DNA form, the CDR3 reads TGTGCCAGCACCATATCAGGGGCAGTAGATTCTGGCTACACCTTC. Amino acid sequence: CASTISGAVDSGYTF.

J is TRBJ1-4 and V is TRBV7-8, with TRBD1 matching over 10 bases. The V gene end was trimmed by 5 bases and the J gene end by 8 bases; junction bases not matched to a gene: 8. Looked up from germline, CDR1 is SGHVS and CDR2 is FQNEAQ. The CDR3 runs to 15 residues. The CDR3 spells CASSRGTGVEEKLFF. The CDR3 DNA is TGTGCCAGCAGCCGAGGGACAGGGGTCGAGGAAAAACTGTTTTTT.

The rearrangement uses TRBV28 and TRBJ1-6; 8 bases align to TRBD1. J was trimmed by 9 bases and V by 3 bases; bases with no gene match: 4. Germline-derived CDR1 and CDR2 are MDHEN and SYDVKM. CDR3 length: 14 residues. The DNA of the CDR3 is TGTGCCAGCAGTTTGTGGCAGGGGGCTTCACCCCTCCACTTT. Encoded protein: CASSLWQGASPLHF.